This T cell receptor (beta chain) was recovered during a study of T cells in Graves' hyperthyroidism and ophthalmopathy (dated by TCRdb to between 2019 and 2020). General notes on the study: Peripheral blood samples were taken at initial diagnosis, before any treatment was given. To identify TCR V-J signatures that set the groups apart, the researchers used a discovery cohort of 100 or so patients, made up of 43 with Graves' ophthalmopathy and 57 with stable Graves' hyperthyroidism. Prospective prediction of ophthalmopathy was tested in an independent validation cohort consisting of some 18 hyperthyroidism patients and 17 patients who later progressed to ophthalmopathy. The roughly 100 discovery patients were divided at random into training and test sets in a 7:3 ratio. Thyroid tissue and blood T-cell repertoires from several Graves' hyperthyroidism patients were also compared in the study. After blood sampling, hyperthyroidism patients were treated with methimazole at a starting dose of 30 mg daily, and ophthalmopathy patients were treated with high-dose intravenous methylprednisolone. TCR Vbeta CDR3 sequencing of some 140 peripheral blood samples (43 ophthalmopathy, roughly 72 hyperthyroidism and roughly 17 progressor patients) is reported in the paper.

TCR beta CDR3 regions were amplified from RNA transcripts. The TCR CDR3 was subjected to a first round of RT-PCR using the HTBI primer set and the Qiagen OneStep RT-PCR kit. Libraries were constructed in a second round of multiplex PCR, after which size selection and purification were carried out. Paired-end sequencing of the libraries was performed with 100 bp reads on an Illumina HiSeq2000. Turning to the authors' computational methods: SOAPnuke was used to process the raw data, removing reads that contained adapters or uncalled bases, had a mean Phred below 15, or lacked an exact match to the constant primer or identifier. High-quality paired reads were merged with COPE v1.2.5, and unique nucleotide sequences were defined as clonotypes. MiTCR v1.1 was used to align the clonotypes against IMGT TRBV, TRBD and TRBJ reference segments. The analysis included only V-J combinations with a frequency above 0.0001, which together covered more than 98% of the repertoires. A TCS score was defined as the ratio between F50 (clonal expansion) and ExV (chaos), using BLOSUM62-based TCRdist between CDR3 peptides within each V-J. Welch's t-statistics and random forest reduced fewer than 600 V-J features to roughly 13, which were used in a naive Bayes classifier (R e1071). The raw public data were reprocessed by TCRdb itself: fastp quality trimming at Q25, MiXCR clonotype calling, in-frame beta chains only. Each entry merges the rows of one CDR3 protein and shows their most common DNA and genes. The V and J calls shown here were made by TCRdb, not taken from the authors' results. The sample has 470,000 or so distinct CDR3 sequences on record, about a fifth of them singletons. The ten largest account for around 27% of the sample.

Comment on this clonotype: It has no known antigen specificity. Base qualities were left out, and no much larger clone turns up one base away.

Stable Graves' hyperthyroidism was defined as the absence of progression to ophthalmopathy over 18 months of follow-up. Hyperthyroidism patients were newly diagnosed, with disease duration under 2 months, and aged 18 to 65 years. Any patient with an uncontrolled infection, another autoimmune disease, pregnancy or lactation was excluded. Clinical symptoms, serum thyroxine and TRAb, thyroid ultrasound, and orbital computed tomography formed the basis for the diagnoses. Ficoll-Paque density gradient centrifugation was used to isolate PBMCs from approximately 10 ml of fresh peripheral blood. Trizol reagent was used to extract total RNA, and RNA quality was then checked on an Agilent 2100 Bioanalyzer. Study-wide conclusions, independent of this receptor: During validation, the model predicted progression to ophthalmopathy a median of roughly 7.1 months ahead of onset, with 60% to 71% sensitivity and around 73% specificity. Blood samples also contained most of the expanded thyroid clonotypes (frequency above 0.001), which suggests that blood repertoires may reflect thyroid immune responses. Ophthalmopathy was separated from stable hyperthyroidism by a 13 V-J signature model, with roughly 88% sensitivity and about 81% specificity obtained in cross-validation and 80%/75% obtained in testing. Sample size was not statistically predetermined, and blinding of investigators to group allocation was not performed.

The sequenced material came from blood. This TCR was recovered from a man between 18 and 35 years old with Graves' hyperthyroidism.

The nucleotide sequence reads as follows: TGCGCCAGCAGCTTGGATTCTAGCGGGGGGCCCCTCCCTTACGAGCAGTACTTC. Protein translation: CASSLDSSGGPLPYEQYF. The sequence joins TRBV5-1 to TRBJ2-7; 11 junctional bases match TRBD2. After removal of 0 bases from V and 4 bases from J, the junction retains 12 bases not matched to a gene. The CDR3 measures 18 amino acids from cysteine to phenylalanine. Only the CDR3 part of the read is kept: 54 bases, read in frame from the first base. Per the germline V gene, SGHRS is the CDR1 and YFSETQ is the CDR2.